The present TCR beta chain was sequenced within a study of OX40 agonist ivuxolimab in advanced cancers. With respect to the entire study: Ivuxolimab was a fully human IgG2 agonistic monoclonal antibody targeting the costimulatory receptor OX40 (CD134). Intravenous ivuxolimab was administered to patients every 2 weeks at six dose levels: 0.01, 0.1, 0.3, 1.5, 3 and 10 mg/kg. Among the 52 dose-escalation patients, roughly 20 had hepatocellular carcinoma, around 15 melanoma, 9 renal cell carcinoma and 9 head and neck cancer. A male proportion of almost 85% and a mean age of approximately 61 years, ranging from about 20 to 85, were recorded for the dose-escalation cohort. Patients were allowed to have had prior anti-PD-1, anti-PD-L1 or anti-CTLA-4 therapy, and around 40% of the dose-escalation patients had previously received checkpoint inhibitors. Three dose-escalation patients achieved partial responses, one with hepatocellular carcinoma and two with cutaneous melanoma. The point of sequencing TCRbeta in the periphery was to test whether ivuxolimab changed TCR sequence diversity and drove clonal T-cell expansion. The paper describes the monotherapy dose-escalation part (N = 52 patients) of the phase I trial of ivuxolimab. Findings and caveats that apply to the study as a whole: The antigen specificity of the clonally expanded peripheral T cells was not determined. In the 0.1-3.0 mg/kg groups, partial responders had among the lowest normalized peripheral clonal expansion, particularly in CD8+ T cells. After ivuxolimab, more expanded clones were found on average in CD8+ T cells than in CD4+ T cells. Low levels of normalized T-cell clonal expansion were also seen in some nonresponding patients. At doses of 0.1 to 3.0 mg/kg, clonal expansion of both CD4+ and CD8+ blood T cells was observed from baseline to week 6.

From the cysteine through the phenylalanine, the CDR3 covers 15 amino acids. Solely the CDR3 DNA is kept, with 45 bases framed from the first base. The V end gives up 0 bases and the J end 4 bases, leaving 4 bases in the junction not matched to a gene. The germline V gene (reference sequence) gives CDR1 as MNHNY and CDR2 as SVGAGI. For sequencing of the TCRbeta CDR3 region, genomic DNA was extracted from the sorted cells. TCRbeta CDR3 regions were sequenced using the immunoSEQ Assay. In TCRdb, the immuneACCESS table is reduced to in-frame sequences with V and J assigned. These tables do not hold every clone; where another copy was compared, an unresolved V gene accounts for under half, and the others remain unexplained. The sample yields 90,000 to 100,000 clones; around 95% were counted once. The ten largest make up around 2% of the sample. The trial excluded patients who had a history of autoimmune disease or who were on systemic immunosuppression. Peripheral blood for TCR sequencing was collected from all dose cohorts at baseline, on cycle 4 day 1, and on cycle 7 day 1. Samples were obtained from an open-label, multicenter, first-in-human phase I dose-escalation trial of ivuxolimab. Adults with locally advanced or metastatic melanoma, renal cell, hepatocellular, or head and neck squamous cell carcinoma were enrolled in the trial. Before TCR sequencing, CD4+ and CD8+ T cells were separately sorted from peripheral blood.

A remark on this clone: The specificity of this receptor is unknown. Qualities for individual bases were not recorded, and no much larger clone is one base off.

The clonotype comes from an adult with an advanced solid tumor such as melanoma, head and neck, liver or kidney cancer. Sample: CD4+ or CD8+ T cells sorted from blood, taken in a trial of the OX40 agonist ivuxolimab. The chain is encoded by TRBV6-6 joined to TRBJ1-2, with 8 junctional bases fitting TRBD1. CDR3 region: CASSYSATGVYGYTF. The sequenced DNA: TGTGCCAGCAGTTACTCCGCGACAGGGGTCTATGGCTACACCTTC.